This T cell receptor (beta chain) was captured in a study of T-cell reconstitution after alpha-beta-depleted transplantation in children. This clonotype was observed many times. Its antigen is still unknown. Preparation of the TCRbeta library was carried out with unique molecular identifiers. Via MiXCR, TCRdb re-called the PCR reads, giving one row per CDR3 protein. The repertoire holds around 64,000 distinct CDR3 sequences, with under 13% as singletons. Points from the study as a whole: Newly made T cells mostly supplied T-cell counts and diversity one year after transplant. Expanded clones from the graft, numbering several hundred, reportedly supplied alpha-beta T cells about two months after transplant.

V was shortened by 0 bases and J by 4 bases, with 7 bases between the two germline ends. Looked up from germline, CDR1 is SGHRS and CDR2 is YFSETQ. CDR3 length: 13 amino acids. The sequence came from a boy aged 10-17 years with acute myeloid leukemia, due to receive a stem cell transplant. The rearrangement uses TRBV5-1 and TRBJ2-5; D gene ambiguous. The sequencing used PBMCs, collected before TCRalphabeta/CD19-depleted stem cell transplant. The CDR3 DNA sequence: TGCGCCAGCAGCTTGGGGGCCTTAGAGACCCAGTACTTC. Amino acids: CASSLGALETQYF.